The rows below give T cell receptor beta chains drawn from one sample of a study of shared clonotypes between healthy human individuals. The assay was immunoSEQ multiplex PCR, and TCRdb's table has in-frame clones only and misses some. The table shows 1.6 million or so clones, with about 98.5% occurring only once. The sample comprised naive CD4+ T cells sorted from blood. These receptors were collected from a young man in good health. Both conserved end residues are part of each CDR3. Each record gives: J gene, V gene, clone size, CDR3 length, D gene, CDR3 protein, CDR3 DNA. D genes are given only for firm matches. For some rows the clone size is stated as once, few or many, or as a class when expanded; others skip it.

J gene: TRBJ2-7
V gene: TRBV7-2
clone size: -
CDR3 length: 16
D gene: -
CDR3 protein: CASSLSWGQAHYEQYF
CDR3 DNA: TGTGCCAGCAGCTTATCGTGGGGGCAGGCCCACTACGAGCAGTACTTC

J gene: TRBJ1-2
V gene: TRBV7-2
clone size: once
CDR3 length: 13
D gene: -
CDR3 protein: CASSLGQGRGYTF
CDR3 DNA: TGTGCCAGCAGCTTAGGGCAGGGTCGGGGCTACACCTTC

J gene: TRBJ2-7
V gene: TRBV25-1
clone size: -
CDR3 length: 13
D gene: TRBD2
CDR3 protein: CASSVLAGGKQYF
CDR3 DNA: TGTGCCAGCAGTGTCCTAGCGGGAGGGAAGCAGTACTTC

J gene: TRBJ2-2
V gene: TRBV2
clone size: -
CDR3 length: 12
D gene: -
CDR3 protein: CASRLLTGELFF
CDR3 DNA: TGTGCCAGCCGGCTCCTCACCGGGGAGCTGTTTTTT

J gene: TRBJ2-4
V gene: TRBV28
clone size: -
CDR3 length: 16
D gene: -
CDR3 protein: CASSPGQPLAKNIQYF
CDR3 DNA: TGTGCCAGCAGTCCCGGACAGCCTCTAGCCAAAAACATTCAGTACTTC

J gene: TRBJ2-7
V gene: TRBV18
clone size: -
CDR3 length: 16
D gene: TRBD1
CDR3 protein: CASSPDVGQGAYEQYF
CDR3 DNA: TGTGCCAGCTCACCAGACGTAGGACAGGGCGCCTACGAGCAGTACTTC

J gene: TRBJ2-2
V gene: TRBV7-3
clone size: -
CDR3 length: 16
D gene: -
CDR3 protein: CASSISGGLSTGELFF
CDR3 DNA: TGTGCCAGCAGCATAAGTGGGGGACTGAGCACCGGGGAGCTGTTTTTT

J gene: TRBJ1-5
V gene: TRBV19
clone size: -
CDR3 length: 15
D gene: -
CDR3 protein: CASRTRILGNQPQHF
CDR3 DNA: TGTGCCAGTAGGACGAGGATATTGGGCAATCAGCCCCAGCATTTT

J gene: TRBJ1-5
V gene: TRBV5-8
clone size: -
CDR3 length: 13
D gene: -
CDR3 protein: CASSYTADQPQHF
CDR3 DNA: TGTGCCAGCAGCTACACCGCTGATCAGCCCCAGCATTTT

J gene: TRBJ2-7
V gene: TRBV9
clone size: -
CDR3 length: 16
D gene: TRBD2
CDR3 protein: CASSVGAGAKLWEQYF
CDR3 DNA: TGTGCCAGCAGCGTAGGTGCGGGAGCAAAATTATGGGAGCAGTACTTC

J gene: TRBJ2-5
V gene: TRBV7-9
clone size: once
CDR3 length: 15
D gene: TRBD2
CDR3 protein: CASSSWTRNKETQYF
CDR3 DNA: TGTGCCAGCAGCTCCTGGACTAGAAATAAAGAGACCCAGTACTTC

J gene: TRBJ1-1
V gene: TRBV6-1
clone size: -
CDR3 length: 12
D gene: -
CDR3 protein: CASREWDTEAFF
CDR3 DNA: TGTGCCAGCAGAGAATGGGACACTGAAGCTTTCTTT

J gene: TRBJ2-7
V gene: TRBV10-3
clone size: -
CDR3 length: 11
D gene: -
CDR3 protein: CAISESWAQYF
CDR3 DNA: TGTGCCATCAGTGAGTCGTGGGCGCAGTACTTC

J gene: TRBJ1-4
V gene: TRBV5-4
clone size: -
CDR3 length: 15
D gene: TRBD1
CDR3 protein: CASSLGQGVYEKLFF
CDR3 DNA: TGTGCCAGCAGCTTGGGACAGGGCGTTTATGAAAAACTGTTTTTT

J gene: TRBJ2-5
V gene: TRBV4-1
clone size: -
CDR3 length: 14
D gene: TRBD2
CDR3 protein: CASSRLAGQETQYF
CDR3 DNA: TGCGCCAGCAGTAGACTAGCGGGACAAGAGACCCAGTACTTC

J gene: TRBJ2-6
V gene: TRBV2
clone size: -
CDR3 length: 15
D gene: -
CDR3 protein: CASREQLSGANVLTF
CDR3 DNA: TGTGCCAGCAGAGAACAGCTCTCTGGGGCCAACGTCCTGACTTTC

J gene: TRBJ2-3
V gene: TRBV10-3
clone size: once
CDR3 length: 17
D gene: -
CDR3 protein: CAIKDAPGLTSTDTQYF
CDR3 DNA: TGTGCCATCAAAGACGCACCGGGACTCACTAGCACAGATACGCAGTATTTT

J gene: TRBJ1-5
V gene: TRBV27
clone size: -
CDR3 length: 13
D gene: -
CDR3 protein: CASSFNRYQPQHF
CDR3 DNA: TGTGCCAGCAGTTTTAACAGATATCAGCCCCAGCATTTT

J gene: TRBJ2-7
V gene: TRBV29-1
clone size: -
CDR3 length: 13
D gene: -
CDR3 protein: CSVVTSREGEQYF
CDR3 DNA: TGCAGCGTGGTCACCTCCCGTGAGGGCGAGCAGTACTTC

J gene: TRBJ2-7
V gene: TRBV7-2
clone size: -
CDR3 length: 18
D gene: TRBD2
CDR3 protein: CASSPGVSFLADTYEQYF
CDR3 DNA: TGTGCCAGCAGCCCCGGGGTCAGCTTCCTAGCGGATACCTACGAGCAGTACTTC

J gene: TRBJ2-7
V gene: TRBV6-6
clone size: -
CDR3 length: 13
D gene: -
CDR3 protein: CASRDTATYEQYF
CDR3 DNA: TGTGCCAGCAGGGACACAGCCACCTACGAGCAGTACTTC

J gene: TRBJ2-1
V gene: TRBV7-9
clone size: -
CDR3 length: 18
D gene: TRBD2
CDR3 protein: CASSLGGLAGVVGNEQFF
CDR3 DNA: TGTGCCAGCAGCTTAGGGGGACTAGCGGGAGTCGTGGGCAATGAGCAGTTCTTC

J gene: TRBJ2-1
V gene: TRBV15
clone size: -
CDR3 length: 21
D gene: TRBD2
CDR3 protein: CATSRSNLPGSRTRIFDEQFF
CDR3 DNA: TGTGCCACCAGCAGATCAAACCTCCCAGGGTCTCGGACTAGAATTTTCGATGAGCAGTTCTTC

J gene: TRBJ2-3
V gene: TRBV9
clone size: -
CDR3 length: 16
D gene: TRBD1
CDR3 protein: CASSVAGGYSTDTQYF
CDR3 DNA: TGTGCCAGCAGCGTAGCAGGGGGTTATAGCACAGATACGCAGTATTTT

J gene: TRBJ1-1
V gene: TRBV6-1
clone size: -
CDR3 length: 13
D gene: -
CDR3 protein: CASSPEGLTEAFF
CDR3 DNA: TGTGCCAGCAGTCCGGAGGGGCTCACTGAAGCTTTCTTT

J gene: TRBJ1-1
V gene: TRBV5-1
clone size: once
CDR3 length: 17
D gene: -
CDR3 protein: CASSALTGERVNTEAFF
CDR3 DNA: TGCGCCAGCAGCGCCCTGACAGGAGAAAGGGTGAACACTGAAGCTTTCTTT

J gene: TRBJ2-7
V gene: TRBV28
clone size: -
CDR3 length: 14
D gene: TRBD1
CDR3 protein: CASSLRDRGYEQYF
CDR3 DNA: TGTGCCAGCAGTTTAAGGGACAGGGGTTACGAGCAGTACTTC

J gene: TRBJ2-3
V gene: TRBV5-1
clone size: -
CDR3 length: 14
D gene: -
CDR3 protein: CASSLERPSDTQYF
CDR3 DNA: TGCGCCAGCAGCTTGGAGCGGCCCTCAGATACGCAGTATTTT

J gene: TRBJ1-2
V gene: TRBV7-2
clone size: once
CDR3 length: 14
D gene: -
CDR3 protein: CASSPQVSNYGYTF
CDR3 DNA: TGTGCCAGCAGCCCGCAGGTATCTAACTATGGCTACACCTTC